The next 25 T cell receptor beta chains were all read from a single sample in a study of shared clonotypes between healthy human individuals. Profiling relied on immunoSEQ multiplex PCR, and the TCRdb table lists in-frame clones only, not all of them. The sample gives roughly 1.4 million clones, approximately 98.5% of which show up once; about 0.35% is in the top ten. The material sequenced was naive CD4+ T cells sorted from blood. The subset here: CD45RA+ positively selected. The origin of the receptors is a man younger than 40 in good health.

This clone was found once. The sample contains more than one DNA sequence encoding this CDR3. The rearrangement uses TRBV5-1 and TRBJ2-7, with 8 positions matching TRBD1. V shed 2 bases and J 2 bases; nucleotides not matched to a gene: 3. Germline V gene data show CDR1 as SGHRS and CDR2 as YFSETQ. This CDR3 has 14 residues. The CDR3 DNA reads as TGCGCCAGCAGCTTAGCAGGGGGCCCCTACGAGCAGTACTTC. It codes for CASSLAGGPYEQYF.

The genes are TRBV11-2 and TRBJ2-1; D gene unclear. The CDR3 length is 16 residues. The germline V gene has CDR1 SGHAT and CDR2 FQNNGV. Trimming took 5 bases from V and 3 from J, leaving 17 bases between them. Here the CDR3 reads CASSLRLLPNYNEQFF. The CDR3 DNA reads TGTGCCAGCAGCCTCCGACTCCTACCCAACTACAATGAGCAGTTCTTC.

The chain is built from TRBV5-1 and TRBJ2-7; TRBD1 is a possible D gene (5 bases). The V and J ends lost 4 bases and 3 bases respectively, with 20 bases between them. From germline, CDR1 is SGHRS and CDR2 YFSETQ. The CDR3 consists of 16 residues. The CDR3 here is CASSKGWGLRLYEQYF. The CDR3 DNA is TGCGCCAGCAGCAAGGGCTGGGGCCTTCGGCTCTACGAGCAGTACTTC.

The chain joins TRBV11-2 to TRBJ2-1; D is perhaps TRBD1 or TRBD2 (5 bases each). This CDR3 comprises 16 residues. V shed 8 bases and J shed 0 bases, with 17 bases lying between them. Germline CDR1 reads SGHAT; CDR2 reads FQNNGV. The CDR3 protein is CASSFGTLSSYNEQFF. The CDR3 nucleotides are TGTGCCAGCTCCTTCGGGACCCTGAGCTCCTACAATGAGCAGTTCTTC. The complete variable domain, with remaining parts taken from reference TRBV11-2 and TRBJ2-1, reads EAGVAQSPRYKIIEKRQSVAFWCNPISGHATLYWYQQILGQGPKLLIQFQNNGVVDDSQLPKDRFSAERLKGVDSTLKIQPAKLEDSAVYLCASSFGTLSSYNEQFFGPGTRLTVL.

The gene calls are TRBV7-9 and TRBJ2-1, with D maybe TRBD2 (6 bases). The CDR3 runs to 18 residues. From germline, CDR1 is SEHNR and CDR2 FQNEAQ (reference sequence). The ends were cut back, 4 bases at V and 0 bases at J, with 19 bases in the middle. The CDR3 coding sequence is TGTGCCAGCAGCTCTACAAGCGTGGGCGGGGACTCCTACAATGAGCAGTTCTTC. This translates into CASSSTSVGGDSYNEQFF.

This chain uses TRBV10-1 with TRBJ2-1; D is unresolved. The CDR3 is 16 residues long. Germline V gives CDR1 WNHNN, CDR2 SYGVQD (reference sequence). Deletions cut 0 bases from V and 10 bases from J, with 19 bases between. CDR3 sequence (DNA): TGCGCCAGCAGTGAGTCGATGAGGAACCCAGTTCACGAGCAGTTCTTC. This translates into CASSESMRNPVHEQFF.

This sequence joins TRBV4-1 and TRBJ2-2, with a possible D match to TRBD2 (5 bases). This CDR3 spans 15 amino acids. From germline, CDR1 is MGHRA and CDR2 YSYEKL. Trimming removed 1 base at V and 7 bases at J, with 13 bases between. The CDR3 sequence: CASSQAVLRGGELFF. DNA for the CDR3: TGCGCCAGCAGCCAAGCGGTTCTTCGGGGCGGGGAGCTGTTTTTT.

This clone is a singleton in its sample. CDR3 coding DNA: TGTGCCAGCAGCTTCGGACAGGCCTACCCGAACACTGAAGCTTTCTTT. This translates into CASSFGQAYPNTEAFF. J is TRBJ1-1 and V is TRBV5-5; 7 bases agree with TRBD1. Trimming removed 2 bases from V and 1 base from J; junction bases left unmatched: 8. CDR1 and CDR2 (germline): SGHKS, YYEKEE (reference sequence). CDR3 length: 16 residues.

Of note for this clone: One junction end does not reproduce the germline sequence, and a read error may be involved. The chain couples TRBV7-7 to TRBJ2-1; D is ambiguous. This CDR3 has 13 amino acids. CDR1 and CDR2 (germline): SSHAT, FNYEAQ (reference sequence). The CDR3, as DNA: TGTGCTAGCAGCTTAAGTGAGGTCGATGAGCAGTTCTTC. This codes for CASSLSEVDEQFF.

V usage is TRBV9 and J usage is TRBJ2-1, with TRBD2 identical over 9 bases. Trimming took 0 bases from V and 4 from J; bases not matched to a gene: 11. This CDR3 contains 18 residues. Germline CDR1 and CDR2: SGDLS and YYNGEE. The CDR3 DNA follows: TGTGCCAGCAGCGTAGCTCTAGCGGGACCCCATTTGTACAATGAGCAGTTCTTC. It yields the protein CASSVALAGPHLYNEQFF.

This sequence joins TRBV15 and TRBJ2-5; weak D call: TRBD1 (5 bases). The CDR3 has 14 amino acids. V lost 1 base, J lost 3 bases, and 9 bases lay in between. The germline gives CDR1 LNHNV, CDR2 YYDKDF (reference sequence). The CDR3 sequence: CATSRATVKETQYF. CDR3 in DNA: TGTGCCACCAGCAGAGCGACAGTAAAAGAGACCCAGTACTTC.

The chain combines TRBV18 with TRBJ2-1; 11 bases match TRBD2. J gave up 7 bases and V 2 bases, and 10 bases lay outside the gene matches. Germline V gene data show CDR1 as KGHSH and CDR2 as LQKENI. The CDR3 extends over 17 amino acids. The CDR3 bases are TGTGCCAGCTCACCATTAGCGGGAGGGATGGATTATAATGAGCAGTTCTTC. It specifies CASSPLAGGMDYNEQFF.

V gene TRBV4-3 combines with J gene TRBJ2-3; D not resolved. CDR3 length equals 15 residues. Trimming shortened V by 4 bases and J by 0 bases, and 11 bases separated the two germline ends. CDR1 is LGHNA, CDR2 YSLEER, per germline. The CDR3 is CASSPIEPSTDTQYF. CDR3 nucleotide sequence: TGCGCCAGCAGCCCGATAGAACCCAGCACAGATACGCAGTATTTT.

The V gene is TRBV12-2, the J gene TRBJ2-7; the listed D gene, TRBD1, was not tested against the DNA. TRBV12-2 constitutes a pseudogene. CDR3 length: 16 amino acids. CDR3 bases: TGTGCAAGTCGCTTAGGGGGGACAGCGAATCACCACGAGCAGTACTTC. Translation gives CASRLGGTANHHEQYF.

In nucleotides, the CDR3 is TGTGCCAGCAGTGCACTAACCAAAACCTACGAGCAGTACTTC. It yields the protein CASSALTKTYEQYF. This rearrangement joins TRBV6-1 to TRBJ2-7; D is unclear. CDR3 length: 14 amino acids. V lost 4 bases and J lost 2, with 12 bases in between. The germline gives CDR1 MNHNS, CDR2 SASEGT.

The V gene is TRBV6-5, the J gene TRBJ1-4; a weak D match, TRBD1 (6 bases). Per germline, CDR1 MNHEY and CDR2 SVGAGI. The CDR3 is 16 amino acids. Trimming cost V 0 bases and J 10 bases, with 18 bases left between them. The CDR3 spells CASSYSKAGDGGKLFF. The CDR3 DNA sequence: TGTGCCAGCAGTTACTCGAAGGCAGGGGATGGGGGAAAACTGTTTTTT.

Concerning this clone itself: Other DNA sequences of this sample code for an identical CDR3. The chain employs TRBV5-1 and TRBJ2-5; unclear D gene. V lost 4 bases, J lost 0 bases, and 7 bases lay in between. Germline V gene sequence: CDR1 SGHRS, CDR2 YFSETQ. This CDR3 spans 13 amino acids. The DNA of the CDR3 is TGCGCCAGCAGCAGGGCAGACCAAGAGACCCAGTACTTC. Amino acids: CASSRADQETQYF.

This sequence joins TRBV9 and TRBJ2-1, with TRBD2 matching over 9 bases. The CDR3 consists of 16 residues. Germline V gives CDR1 SGDLS, CDR2 YYNGEE. J was trimmed by 3 bases and V by 0 bases; bases with no gene match: 4. CDR3 in DNA: TGTGCCAGCAGCGTAGGGGTAGCGGGAGACTACAATGAGCAGTTCTTC. Translated, it gives CASSVGVAGDYNEQFF.

The chain has TRBV19 and TRBJ2-1; TRBD2 might be the D (6 bases). This CDR3 contains 13 residues. Trimming shortened V by 8 bases and J by 7 bases, and 15 bases separated the two germline ends. CDR1 is LNHDA and CDR2 is SQIVND in the germline V gene (reference sequence). The CDR3 DNA follows: TGTGCCAGTTCAAGACTAGGCGTTAATGAGCAGTTCTTC. It translates to CASSRLGVNEQFF.

J is TRBJ2-1 and V is TRBV5-6; 7 positions match TRBD2. CDR1 is SGHDT and CDR2 is YYEEEE in the germline V gene. The CDR3 is 15 residues long. Unmatched junction bases numbered 5, after V lost 3 bases and J lost 2 bases. CDR3 in DNA: TGTGCCAGCAGCTCTGGGGACTACCCCTACAATGAGCAGTTCTTC. It codes for CASSSGDYPYNEQFF.

The chain carries TRBV7-9 and TRBJ1-1; D not resolved. CDR3 size: 14 residues. Trimming took off 0 bases at V and 1 base at J, with 6 bases between the two ends. Germline-derived CDR1 and CDR2 are SEHNR and FQNEAQ (reference sequence). The CDR3 here is CASSLAQSNTEAFF. CDR3 DNA: TGTGCCAGCAGCTTAGCGCAGTCGAACACTGAAGCTTTCTTT.

V gene TRBV28 combines with J gene TRBJ2-7, with 7 nucleotides matching TRBD2. CDR3 size: 16 residues. V was pared by 5 bases and J by 4 bases, with 14 bases of the junction left unmatched. Looked up from germline, CDR1 is MDHEN and CDR2 is SYDVKM. The DNA of the CDR3 is TGTGCCAGCAGTCTCTCATCACGCGGGAGAGTGTACGAGCAGTACTTC. Translated: CASSLSSRGRVYEQYF. Supplemented by reference TRBV28 and TRBJ2-7, the full variable domain reads DVKVTQSSRYLVKRTGEKVFLECVQDMDHENMFWYRQDPGLGLRLIYFSYDVKMKEKGDIPEGYSVSREKKERFSLILESASTNQTSMYLCASSLSSRGRVYEQYFGPGTRLTVT.

This clone came up once. CDR3 sequence: CASSASPDRNEQFF. The CDR3 region has the DNA TGTGCCAGTAGTGCTTCGCCGGATCGCAATGAGCAGTTCTTC. The V call is TRBV19, the J call TRBJ2-1; no reliable D call. This CDR3 comprises 14 residues. V lost 5 bases, J lost 6 bases, and 14 bases lay in between. The germline V gene has CDR1 LNHDA and CDR2 SQIVND (reference sequence).

The chain joins TRBV5-4 to TRBJ2-4, with unresolved D. The V end was cut by 10 bases, the J end by 5 bases, with 16 bases between. CDR1 is SGHNT, CDR2 YYREEE, per germline (reference sequence). This CDR3 contains 13 residues. The CDR3 DNA follows: TGTGCCTACCGTCGGCCCCAGGAAAACATTCAGTACTTC. It codes for CAYRRPQENIQYF.

Points on this clone: Other DNA sequences in the sample encode the same CDR3. V usage is TRBV21-1 and J usage is TRBJ1-5; TRBD1, the D gene given by the table, was not confirmed from the DNA. TRBV21-1 is a listed pseudogene. The CDR3 loop spans 15 amino acids. The chain's CDR3 is CASSKDRYSNQPQHF. The CDR3 bases are TGTGCCAGCAGCAAAGACAGGTATAGCAATCAGCCCCAGCATTTT.